Below are 12 T cell receptor beta chains sequenced from a single sample in a study of OX40 agonist ivuxolimab in advanced cancers. Generated by immunoSEQ multiplex PCR, the TCRdb table keeps only in-frame clones and is missing some. The sample contains around 81,000 clones, about 86% of which appear only once. The source material was CD4+ or CD8+ T cells sorted from blood, sampled in a trial of the OX40 agonist ivuxolimab. Receptors were obtained from an adult with an advanced solid tumor such as melanoma, head and neck, liver or kidney cancer.

This sequence joins TRBV4-1 and TRBJ2-1; TRBD2 agrees at 8 bases. The length of the CDR3 is 14 residues. V shed 1 base, J shed 9 bases, and the junction held 5 bases outside the gene matches. In germline, CDR1 is MGHRA, CDR2 YSYEKL. The CDR3 coding sequence is TGCGCCAGCAGCCAAGGGGCGGGGGGTGGTGAGCAGTTCTTC. This translates into CASSQGAGGGEQFF.

The V and J genes are TRBV10-3 and TRBJ2-3; D gene ambiguous. V was shortened by 3 bases and J by 5 bases, with 3 bases between the two germline ends. This CDR3 has 11 residues. Germline V gives CDR1 ENHRY, CDR2 SYGVKD. CDR3 bases: TGTGCCATCAGTGACAAAGATACGCAGTATTTT. Amino acid sequence: CAISDKDTQYF.

This clone was counted once. J is TRBJ2-1 and V is TRBV27, with 8 bases aligning to TRBD1. The CDR3 is 18 amino acids. The germline V gene has CDR1 MNHEY and CDR2 SMNVEV (reference sequence). J gave up 0 bases and V 4 bases, and 11 bases lay outside the gene matches. The CDR3 DNA reads TGTGCCAGCAGTTCCTGGACAGGGAAGGGTAGCTCCTACAATGAGCAGTTCTTC. Translated: CASSSWTGKGSSYNEQFF.

The rearrangement uses TRBV7-8 and TRBJ1-1, with a tentative D call TRBD1 (6 bases). Trimming removed 3 bases from V and 7 bases from J, with 12 bases in between. The CDR3 has 13 residues. Germline V gene sequence: CDR1 SGHVS, CDR2 FQNEAQ. The CDR3 DNA sequence: TGTGCCAGCAGCTTGGGGCGGACAGTTGAAGCTTTCTTT. It codes for CASSLGRTVEAFF.

This chain links TRBV19 with TRBJ2-7; weak D call: TRBD1 (5 bases). This CDR3 has 15 residues. The ends were cut back, 5 bases at V and 6 bases at J, with 20 bases in the middle. The germline V gene has CDR1 LNHDA and CDR2 SQIVND (reference sequence). The CDR3 DNA reads as TGTGCCAGTAGTCGCCCCGGCCAAAGGGGTCCCGAGCAGTACTTC. Its protein product is CASSRPGQRGPEQYF.

The gene calls are TRBV14 and TRBJ2-1; 7 bases agree with TRBD2. CDR1 is SGHDN, CDR2 FVKESK, per germline. The ends lost 5 bases at V and 7 bases at J; junction bases unmatched: 8. The CDR3 is 14 amino acids. The CDR3: CASSFVLAWNEQFF. The CDR3 nucleotides read TGTGCCAGCAGCTTCGTACTAGCGTGGAATGAGCAGTTCTTC.

This chain connects TRBV9 to TRBJ2-4; D gene ambiguous. CDR1 and CDR2 from the germline V gene are SGDLS and YYNGEE. V was pared by 4 bases and J by 0 bases, with 11 bases between. CDR3 length: 15 amino acids. The DNA for the CDR3 is TGTGCCAGCAGCCCCACAACAGTAGCCAAAAACATTCAGTACTTC. As protein: CASSPTTVAKNIQYF.

The chain links TRBV6-1 to TRBJ1-2; D uncertain. Looked up from germline, CDR1 is MNHNS and CDR2 is SASEGT. This CDR3 has 14 residues. Trimming shortened V by 3 bases and J by 7 bases, and 15 bases separated the two germline ends. CDR3 nucleotides: TGTGCCAGCAGTGATTGGACCCCCTCCGGTGGCTACACCTTC. This gives the protein CASSDWTPSGGYTF.

The V gene is TRBV7-9, the J gene TRBJ2-3; TRBD1 is a possible D gene (6 bases). CDR1 SEHNR and CDR2 FQNEAQ come from the germline V gene (reference sequence). Trimming removed 4 bases from V and 3 bases from J, with 14 bases in between. The CDR3 length is 15 residues. CDR3 in amino acids: CASSSTGFYTDTQYF. CDR3 bases: TGTGCCAGCAGCTCTACAGGGTTTTATACAGATACGCAGTATTTT.

The chain has TRBV25-1 and TRBJ1-1; D unresolved. The V gene's germline CDR1 is MGHDK and CDR2 SYGVNS. V was trimmed by 8 bases and J by 6 bases, leaving 16 bases between them. This CDR3 region has 13 residues. CDR3 DNA: TGTGCCAGCTGGGAGGGAAGGGCGTCTGAAGCTTTCTTT. Translation: CASWEGRASEAFF.

The count of this clone is one. The chain joins TRBV23-1 to TRBJ2-7, with D possibly being TRBD1 (6 bases). TRBV23-1 is identified as an open reading frame with a role that is uncertain. The CDR3 has 14 amino acids. Trimming removed 3 bases from V and 4 bases from J, with 13 bases in between. In DNA form, the CDR3 reads TGCGCCAGCAGTCACTATTTCCAGGGGTACGAGCAGTACTTC. Translation gives CASSHYFQGYEQYF.

The V and J genes are TRBV7-9 and TRBJ1-4; TRBD1 is a possible D gene (6 bases). Per the germline V gene, CDR1 is SEHNR and CDR2 is FQNEAQ (reference sequence). There are 13 residues in the CDR3. V was trimmed by 5 bases and J by 8 bases, leaving 12 bases between them. The CDR3, as DNA: TGTGCCAGCAGCGGTAGGGGGGGAGAAAAACTGTTTTTT. Translation gives CASSGRGGEKLFF.